Shown below are 24 T cell receptor beta chains from a single sample sequenced in a study of OX40 agonist ivuxolimab in advanced cancers. Produced via immunoSEQ multiplex PCR; TCRdb's table is partial and in-frame only. The table shows about 34,000 clones, with around 84% occurring only once. This sample comprised CD4+ or CD8+ T cells sorted from blood, obtained in a trial of the OX40 agonist ivuxolimab. These receptors came from an adult with an advanced solid tumor such as melanoma, head and neck, liver or kidney cancer.

The chain carries TRBV12-5 and TRBJ2-1; TRBD2 matches 9 bases. Germline V CDR1 and CDR2: LGHNT, FRNRAP. The CDR3 has 16 amino acids. V shed 3 bases and J 8 bases; nucleotides not matched to a gene: 11. The CDR3: CASGFLGTSRGDEQFF. In DNA, the CDR3 is TGTGCTAGTGGTTTCTTGGGGACTAGCAGAGGGGATGAGCAGTTCTTC.

This clone has only one observation. This sequence joins TRBV28 and TRBJ1-5; D uncertain. V was trimmed by 7 bases and J by 0 bases, leaving 4 bases between them. Germline CDR1 reads MDHEN; CDR2 reads SYDVKM. CDR3 length: 12 amino acids. CDR3 in amino acids: CASTYSNQPQHF. CDR3 nucleotides: TGTGCCAGCACCTATAGCAATCAGCCCCAGCATTTT.

This clone showed up just once. CDR3 nucleotide sequence: TGTGCCAGCAGCTTCGAAGGAGGGGCGCCTAACTATGGCTACACCTTC. Protein product: CASSFEGGAPNYGYTF. The chain joins TRBV7-2 to TRBJ1-2, with TRBD1 as a possible D gene (5 bases). V was trimmed by 3 bases and J by 0 bases, leaving 14 bases between them. CDR1 SGHTA and CDR2 FQGNSA come from the germline V gene. The CDR3 has 16 residues.

The genes are TRBV19 and TRBJ1-5; perhaps TRBD1 as D (5 bases). Trimming shortened V by 7 bases and J by 2 bases, and 12 bases separated the two germline ends. This CDR3 region has 14 residues. Germline CDR1 and CDR2: LNHDA and SQIVND (reference sequence). The CDR3 bases are TGTGCCAGTAACACCGGCAGGGGCAATCAGCCCCAGCATTTT. Its protein is CASNTGRGNQPQHF.

This clone was recorded only once. The V and J genes are TRBV18 and TRBJ2-1; weak D call: TRBD2 (6 bases). This CDR3 has 14 residues. In germline, CDR1 is KGHSH, CDR2 LQKENI. The V gene lost 6 bases and the J gene lost 2 bases, with 11 bases spanning the gap. The CDR3, as DNA: TGTGCCAGCTCCCAAGGACTACCCTACAATGAGCAGTTCTTC. Translated, it gives CASSQGLPYNEQFF.

The V gene is TRBV5-5, the J gene TRBJ1-2, with TRBD1 matching 7 bases. This CDR3 has 14 amino acids. Losses at the gene ends were 4 bases for V and 4 bases for J; bases not matched to a gene: 7. Germline V gives CDR1 SGHKS, CDR2 YYEKEE (reference sequence). CDR3 loop: CASSPDRTSYGYTF. The CDR3, as DNA: TGTGCCAGCAGCCCGGACAGGACCTCCTATGGCTACACCTTC.

This clone was counted between two and nine times. The rearrangement uses TRBV5-1 and TRBJ2-5; weak D call: TRBD1 (7 bases). This CDR3 is 15 amino acids long. V was cut by 4 bases and J by 5 bases, with 18 bases left in between. Germline V gene sequence: CDR1 SGHRS, CDR2 YFSETQ. CDR3 DNA: TGCGCCAGCAGCCCGGACAGGCCTGGGAGGGAGACCCAGTACTTC. It encodes CASSPDRPGRETQYF.

The chain carries TRBV6-1 and TRBJ2-7; no clear D. Per germline, CDR1 MNHNS and CDR2 SASEGT. The CDR3 has 15 amino acids. The V end lost 8 bases, the J end lost 3 bases, and 20 bases lay between the germline ends. The CDR3 DNA sequence: TGTGCCAGCCGTAGTCAGACTGATTCTTTCTACGAGCAGTACTTC. It encodes CASRSQTDSFYEQYF.

J is TRBJ2-5 and V is TRBV7-3; 13 nucleotides agree with TRBD2. The CDR3 extends over 17 amino acids. V was pared by 4 bases and J by 1 base, with 6 bases of the junction left unmatched. CDR1 SGHTA and CDR2 FQGTGA come from the germline V gene. The CDR3 loop is CASSSGGLAGPQETQYF. The CDR3 DNA is TGTGCCAGCAGCTCAGGGGGACTAGCGGGGCCCCAAGAGACCCAGTACTTC.

The chain joins TRBV20-1 to TRBJ2-5; D is unclear. The DNA matches TRBJ2-7 better at its end, which makes the J call doubtful. Per the germline V gene, CDR1 is DFQATT and CDR2 is SNEGSKA (reference sequence). This CDR3 spans 11 amino acids. The CDR3 region is CSAGLSYEQYF. The CDR3 DNA reads TGCAGTGCTGGCCTGTCCTACGAGCAGTACTTC.

This sequence joins TRBV7-9 and TRBJ2-6; a possible D gene is TRBD2 (6 bases). The V gene lost 7 bases and the J gene lost 0 bases, with 10 bases spanning the gap. There are 15 residues in the CDR3. Germline V gene lookup returns CDR1 SEHNR and CDR2 FQNEAQ (reference sequence). CDR3 loop: CASTPGGSGANVLTF. The CDR3 DNA reads TGTGCCAGCACCCCCGGGGGCTCTGGGGCCAACGTCCTGACTTTC.

V gene TRBV6-5 combines with J gene TRBJ1-2; TRBD1 matches 8 bases. V shed 6 bases, J shed 3 bases, and the junction held 9 bases outside the gene matches. There are 15 residues in the CDR3. Germline assignment: CDR1 MNHEY and CDR2 SVGAGI. In DNA form, the CDR3 reads TGTGCCAGCAGCCAGGACAGGGACTCCCACTATGGCTACACCTTC. This gives the protein CASSQDRDSHYGYTF.

V and J are TRBV18 and TRBJ2-5; D ambiguous. The CDR3 covers 14 residues. CDR1 is KGHSH and CDR2 is LQKENI in the germline V gene. The ends were cut back, 3 bases at V and 2 bases at J, with 10 bases in the middle. The DNA of the CDR3 is TGTGCCAGCTCACCCTCGGCGACTCAAGAGACCCAGTACTTC. Protein sequence: CASSPSATQETQYF.

V gene TRBV7-6 combines with J gene TRBJ2-3; TRBD1 is a possible D gene (5 bases). Per the germline V gene, CDR1 is SGHVS and CDR2 is FNYEAQ. This CDR3 is 15 amino acids long. Trimming removed 2 bases from V and 3 bases from J, with 12 bases in between. The CDR3 region is CASSLYKGFTDTQYF. The CDR3 coding sequence is TGTGCCAGCAGCTTATATAAGGGGTTTACAGATACGCAGTATTTT.

J is TRBJ2-7 and V is TRBV6-6; no clear D gene. With 2 bases removed from V and 0 bases from J, the gap between germline ends came to 5 bases. This CDR3 region has 13 residues. Germline V gene lookup returns CDR1 MNHNY and CDR2 SVGAGI (reference sequence). This chain's CDR3 is CASSYGFSYEQYF. CDR3 sequence (DNA): TGTGCCAGCAGTTACGGCTTCTCCTACGAGCAGTACTTC.

V usage is TRBV29-1 and J usage is TRBJ2-3; 7 nucleotides line up with TRBD2. CDR1 is SQVTM, CDR2 ANQGSEA, per germline. This CDR3 region has 13 residues. Trimming cost V 2 bases and J 1 base; bases outside gene matches: 0. This CDR3 reads CSVELAGTDTQYF. CDR3 nucleotides: TGCAGCGTTGAACTAGCGGGCACAGATACGCAGTATTTT.

The chain links TRBV9 to TRBJ2-7, with a tentative D call TRBD1 (6 bases). CDR3 length: 15 amino acids. Germline values: CDR1 SGDLS, CDR2 YYNGEE. V was pared by 4 bases and J by 7 bases, with 21 bases between. The CDR3 is CASSPDVGQLSEQYF. CDR3 in DNA: TGTGCCAGCAGCCCAGACGTAGGACAGTTGAGTGAGCAGTACTTC.

This clone was counted once. The rearrangement uses TRBV5-6 and TRBJ2-7; D might be TRBD1 (5 bases). V was clipped by 1 base and J by 1 base, with 6 bases between them. This CDR3 spans 13 amino acids. Looked up from germline, CDR1 is SGHDT and CDR2 is YYEEEE. This chain's CDR3 is CASSLTGSYEQYF. The CDR3 region has the DNA TGTGCCAGCAGCTTGACAGGTTCCTACGAGCAGTACTTC. Drawing the rest from reference TRBV5-6 and TRBJ2-7, the complete variable domain is DAGVTQSPTHLIKTRGQQVTLRCSPKSGHDTVSWYQQALGQGPQFIFQYYEEEERQRGNFPDRFSGHQFPNYSSELNVNALLLGDSALYLCASSLTGSYEQYFGPGTRLTVT.

CDR3 in DNA: TGTGCCAGTAACCACAGGGGGCTGGAGACCCAGTACTTC. It is translated as CASNHRGLETQYF. The genes are TRBV19 and TRBJ2-5, with TRBD1 matching over 9 bases. V lost 7 bases to trimming and J lost 5 bases; unmatched junction nucleotides: 5. Germline CDR1 and CDR2: LNHDA and SQIVND (reference sequence). The CDR3 is 13 amino acids.

This clone appeared a few times. This rearrangement joins TRBV30 to TRBJ1-4; maybe TRBD1 (5 bases). This CDR3 comprises 14 residues. Trimming shortened V by 0 bases and J by 7 bases, and 12 bases separated the two germline ends. Per germline, CDR1 GTSNPN and CDR2 SVGIG (reference sequence). The CDR3 sequence is CAWSVGGGAEKLFF. The CDR3 bases are TGTGCCTGGAGTGTTGGTGGTGGGGCTGAAAAACTGTTTTTT.

The chain combines TRBV29-1 with TRBJ1-3, with D possibly matching TRBD1 (6 bases). Germline CDR1 reads SQVTM; CDR2 reads ANQGSEA. V gave up 4 bases and J gave up 2 bases, with 6 bases separating them. There are 12 residues in the CDR3. CDR3 in amino acids: CSVGTAGNTIYF. Here the CDR3 DNA reads TGCAGCGTTGGGACAGCTGGAAACACCATATATTTT.

The chain uses TRBV6-1 and TRBJ1-4; D perhaps matches TRBD1 (6 bases). The CDR3 extends over 15 amino acids. From germline, CDR1 is MNHNS and CDR2 SASEGT. V was cut by 7 bases and J by 8 bases, with 20 bases left in between. DNA for the CDR3: TGTGCCAGCAACCCAGGGGCCGGGCGGATAGAAAAACTGTTTTTT. It codes for CASNPGAGRIEKLFF.

CDR3 in DNA: TGTGCCAGCAGCTTAGCGTACTCAGGGGGCAGTGAAGCTTTCTTT. It specifies CASSLAYSGGSEAFF. The chain links TRBV7-2 to TRBJ1-1; 8 nucleotides agree with TRBD1. J was trimmed by 7 bases and V by 0 bases; bases with no gene match: 7. The CDR3 has 15 residues. Germline V CDR1 and CDR2: SGHTA, FQGNSA.

V and J are TRBV23-1 and TRBJ2-2, with 7 bases aligning to TRBD2. TRBV23-1 is annotated as an ORF whose role is uncertain. J was trimmed by 1 base and V by 0 bases; bases with no gene match: 5. The CDR3 loop spans 17 amino acids. The CDR3: CASSQSGLAENTGELFF. In nucleotides, the CDR3 is TGCGCCAGCAGTCAATCTGGCCTAGCGGAGAACACCGGGGAGCTGTTTTTT.